A single sample gave rise to the 18 T cell receptor beta chains below, sequenced in a study of regulatory T cells in long-lasting Graves disease. Specified time point: persistent/refractory GD, antithyroid drugs over 5 years with positive TRAb. Scientists built the TCR library using RNA that was extracted from PBMCs. The TCR beta library used iRepertoire HTBI primers with Arm-PCR amplification of CDR3. MiXCR was run by TCRdb on the multiplex PCR reads, yielding one entry per CDR3 protein. The sample comprises 300,000 to 350,000 distinct CDR3 sequences, about 20% of which are singletons, and just under 30% rests with the top ten. Sequencing used peripheral blood mononuclear cells (PBMCs), obtained when the disease was refractory, from a patient treated with antithyroid drugs. The receptors stem from a female donor with Graves disease.

This clonotype has ten or more counts. This rearrangement joins TRBV6-1 to TRBJ1-5; D uncertain. The V and J ends lost 6 bases and 5 bases respectively, with 8 bases between them. Germline CDR1 MNHNS, CDR2 SASEGT. The CDR3 is 12 residues long. CDR3 sequence reads: CASRSQDQPQHF. The CDR3, as DNA: TGTGCCAGCAGGTCGCAGGATCAGCCCCAGCATTTT.

This chain joins TRBV7-2 and TRBJ1-1; D gene unclear. V lost 3 bases and J 6 bases, leaving 17 bases between the germline ends. This CDR3 comprises 15 residues. Germline-derived CDR1 and CDR2 are SGHTA and FQGNSA. This chain's CDR3 is CASSFYDSPSSEAFF. The CDR3 DNA follows: TGTGCCAGCAGCTTTTACGACTCCCCGAGCTCTGAAGCTTTCTTT.

This clonotype came up a few times. V gene TRBV5-6 combines with J gene TRBJ2-2, with D possibly being TRBD1 or TRBD2 (5 bases each). This CDR3 region has 17 residues. V was trimmed by 4 bases and J by 5 bases, leaving 21 bases between them. The germline gives CDR1 SGHDT, CDR2 YYEEEE. The CDR3 reads CASSALRDHGETGELFF. The CDR3, as DNA: TGTGCCAGCAGCGCTCTCCGGGACCACGGGGAAACCGGGGAGCTGTTTTTT.

This clonotype was seen a few times. V usage is TRBV6-5 and J usage is TRBJ2-3; 7 nucleotides match TRBD2. The length of the CDR3 is 16 residues. Germline CDR1 and CDR2: MNHEY and SVGAGI. With 2 bases clipped from V and 2 bases from J, the junction kept 7 bases outside the gene matches. DNA of the CDR3: TGTGCCAGCAGTTACCCCCTAGCGGAGGCCACAGATACGCAGTATTTT. This encodes CASSYPLAEATDTQYF.

This clonotype has at least ten counts. The chain combines TRBV12-3 or TRBV12-4 with TRBJ1-2, with D possibly being TRBD1 (5 bases). This CDR3 has 12 amino acids. Trimming shortened V by 1 base and J by 7 bases, and 7 bases separated the two germline ends. In nucleotides, the CDR3 is TGTGCCAGCAGTTTAGGGACAACTGGCTACACCTTC. Residues: CASSLGTTGYTF.

There are many counts of this clonotype. The J gene is TRBJ2-5, the V gene TRBV7-6; 7 bases match TRBD1. With V trimmed by 5 bases and J by 0 bases, 12 bases remained unmatched. The CDR3 covers 17 residues. In germline, CDR1 is SGHVS, CDR2 FNYEAQ. The CDR3, as DNA: TGTGCCAGCAGCCCTGGGGACAGTCGCTTGTACCAAGAGACCCAGTACTTC. Protein sequence: CASSPGDSRLYQETQYF.

The V and J genes are TRBV19 and TRBJ2-5; D possibly corresponds to TRBD2 (6 bases). Looked up from germline, CDR1 is LNHDA and CDR2 is SQIVND (reference sequence). V was trimmed by 1 base and J by 4 bases, leaving 16 bases between them. The CDR3 runs 16 residues. CDR3 loop: CASSIGLAGPRETQYF. CDR3 bases: TGTGCCAGTAGTATAGGCTTGGCGGGGCCGCGAGAGACCCAGTACTTC.

The chain links TRBV7-2 to TRBJ2-7; D is possibly TRBD2 (5 bases). From germline, CDR1 is SGHTA and CDR2 FQGNSA. Trimming took 5 bases from V and 0 from J, leaving 14 bases between them. The CDR3 loop spans 15 amino acids. CDR3: CASSPTLGNSYEQYF. The CDR3 DNA sequence: TGTGCCAGCAGCCCGACACTAGGGAACTCCTACGAGCAGTACTTC.

This clonotype was found a few times. The rearrangement links TRBV6-1 to TRBJ2-2, with a tentative D call TRBD2 (5 bases). The CDR3 spans 14 residues. V lost 6 bases and J lost 0, with 8 bases in between. Germline-derived CDR1 and CDR2 are MNHNS and SASEGT. CDR3 protein: CASRWGANTGELFF. Here the CDR3 DNA reads TGTGCCAGCAGATGGGGAGCGAACACCGGGGAGCTGTTTTTT.

This chain joins TRBV6-5 and TRBJ2-4; D gene uncertain. The CDR3 spans 14 residues. CDR1 is MNHEY, CDR2 SVGAGI, per germline. The V end was cut by 3 bases, the J end by 0 bases, with 6 bases between. CDR3 nucleotide sequence: TGTGCCAGCAGTTATTTGAGAGCCAAAAACATTCAGTACTTC. Amino acids: CASSYLRAKNIQYF.

At least ten counts were recorded for this clonotype. The rearrangement links TRBV27 to TRBJ1-1; D is ambiguous. The V and J ends lost 8 bases and 0 bases respectively, with 10 bases between them. Germline CDR1 reads MNHEY; CDR2 reads SMNVEV (reference sequence). CDR3 length: 13 amino acids. CDR3 in amino acids: CASFGPMNTEAFF. The CDR3 DNA sequence: TGTGCCAGCTTTGGACCGATGAACACTGAAGCTTTCTTT.

The rearrangement uses TRBV27 and TRBJ2-2, with D possibly TRBD1 on 5 matching bases. CDR1 and CDR2 (germline): MNHEY, SMNVEV (reference sequence). Trimming left V 4 bases short and J 4 bases short, with 13 bases between. The CDR3 spans 15 residues. For the CDR3, the DNA is TGTGCCAGCAGTTCCATACTCAGGGCCACCGGGGAGCTGTTTTTT. Protein: CASSSILRATGELFF.

The chain has TRBV12-3 or TRBV12-4 and TRBJ2-5; perhaps TRBD2 as D (5 bases). V was cut by 0 bases and J by 7 bases, with 12 bases left in between. This CDR3 spans 14 amino acids. The CDR3 DNA reads TGTGCCAGCAGTTTAGCGGGAAACGAGGGGACCCAGTACTTC. Translation: CASSLAGNEGTQYF.

This clonotype was detected many times. The rearrangement uses TRBV6-5 and TRBJ1-4, with D possibly TRBD1 on 6 matching bases. This CDR3 contains 17 residues. Trimming stripped 3 bases from V and 2 bases from J, with 16 bases between. The germline V gene encodes CDR1 MNHEY and CDR2 SVGAGI. CDR3 DNA: TGTGCCAGCAGTTATCGAACACCTCAGGGGACTAATGAAAAACTGTTTTTT. Its translation is CASSYRTPQGTNEKLFF.

This clonotype was detected ten times or more. V gene TRBV29-1 combines with J gene TRBJ1-2, with TRBD1 matching 10 bases. Trimming removed 4 bases from V and 8 bases from J; junction bases left unmatched: 4. The germline V gene encodes CDR1 SQVTM and CDR2 ANQGSEA. The CDR3 contains 12 residues. CDR3 DNA sequence: TGCAGCGTTGGACAGGGGGCGGAAGGCTACACCTTC. Its translation: CSVGQGAEGYTF.

The sample holds many counts of this clonotype. V is TRBV29-1 and J is TRBJ2-5, with D hard to call. CDR3 length: 11 residues. Germline loops: CDR1 SQVTM, CDR2 ANQGSEA. Trimming cost V 6 bases and J 5 bases, with 10 bases left between them. The CDR3 sequence: CSVEFGETQYF. In DNA form, the CDR3 reads TGCAGCGTGGAATTCGGGGAGACCCAGTACTTC.

This clonotype has a count of ten or more. This chain connects TRBV30 to TRBJ1-4, with 10 positions matching TRBD1. CDR3 length: 14 amino acids. V lost 0 bases and J lost 5; bases outside the gene matches: 0. Germline V gene data show CDR1 as GTSNPN and CDR2 as SVGIG (reference sequence). The CDR3 DNA reads TGTGCCTGGAGTGTGGGACAGGGGAATGAAAAACTGTTTTTT. It specifies CAWSVGQGNEKLFF.

The gene calls are TRBV27 and TRBJ2-3, with 8 bases matching TRBD2. Germline CDR1 reads MNHEY; CDR2 reads SMNVEV (reference sequence). The V and J ends lost 3 bases and 0 bases, in that order; junction bases with no gene match: 5. The CDR3 consists of 16 residues. The CDR3 DNA reads TGTGCCAGCAGTTTGTTCGCTAGCGGGAGCACAGATACGCAGTATTTT. Protein product: CASSLFASGSTDTQYF.